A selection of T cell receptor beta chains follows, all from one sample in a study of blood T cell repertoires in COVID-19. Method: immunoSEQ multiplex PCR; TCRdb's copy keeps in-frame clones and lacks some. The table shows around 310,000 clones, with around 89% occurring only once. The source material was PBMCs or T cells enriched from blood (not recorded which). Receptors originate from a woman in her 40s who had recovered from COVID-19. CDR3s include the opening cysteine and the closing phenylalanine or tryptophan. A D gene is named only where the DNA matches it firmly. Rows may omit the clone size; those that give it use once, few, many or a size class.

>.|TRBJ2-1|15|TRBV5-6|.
CASGLTWSSYNEQFF
TGTGCCAGCGGCCTTACGTGGAGCTCCTACAATGAGCAGTTCTTC
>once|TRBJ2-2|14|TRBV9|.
CASSVGLAPGELFF
TGTGCCAGCAGCGTAGGGTTAGCCCCCGGGGAGCTGTTTTTT
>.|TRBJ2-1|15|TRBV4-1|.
CASSQVGGPYNEQFF
TGCGCCAGCAGCCAAGTTGGCGGCCCCTACAATGAGCAGTTCTTC
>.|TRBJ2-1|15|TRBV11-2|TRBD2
CASSRSGRAYNEQFF
TGTGCCAGCAGCAGGAGCGGGAGGGCCTACAATGAGCAGTTCTTC
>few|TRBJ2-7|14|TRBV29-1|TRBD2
CSALTSGSYYEQYF
TGCAGCGCCCTGACTAGCGGGTCTTATTACGAGCAGTACTTC
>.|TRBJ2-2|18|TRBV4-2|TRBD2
CASSQRASGSSNTGELFF
TGTGCCAGCAGCCAGAGGGCTAGCGGGAGCTCGAACACCGGGGAGCTGTTTTTT
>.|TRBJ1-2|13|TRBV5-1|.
CASREGATFGYTF
TGCGCCAGCAGGGAGGGAGCTACATTCGGCTACACCTTC
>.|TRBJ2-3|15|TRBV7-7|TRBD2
CASSLGLAGGSTQYF
TGTGCTAGCAGCTTAGGACTAGCGGGAGGGAGTACGCAGTATTTT
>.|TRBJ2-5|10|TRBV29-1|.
CSVSGETQYF
TGCAGCGTTTCGGGGGAGACCCAGTACTTC
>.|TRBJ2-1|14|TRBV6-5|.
CASSYSIRGFEQFF
TGTGCCAGCAGTTACTCGATACGGGGGTTTGAGCAGTTCTTC
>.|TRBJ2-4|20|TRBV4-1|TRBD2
CASSQDRTSGSDGAKNIQYF
TGCGCCAGCAGCCAAGATAGGACTAGCGGGAGTGATGGAGCCAAAAACATTCAGTACTTC
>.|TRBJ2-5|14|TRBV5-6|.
CASIRVGQQETQYF
TGTGCCAGCATAAGGGTGGGGCAGCAAGAGACCCAGTACTTC
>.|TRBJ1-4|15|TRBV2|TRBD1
CASSEAPGQDEKLFF
TGTGCCAGCAGTGAAGCGCCGGGACAGGATGAAAAACTGTTTTTT
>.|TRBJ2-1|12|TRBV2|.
CASIWTSNEQFF
TGTGCCAGCATCTGGACAAGCAATGAGCAGTTCTTC
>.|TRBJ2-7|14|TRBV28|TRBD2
CASSPQAGGNEQYF
TGTGCCAGCAGTCCACAAGCGGGAGGGAACGAGCAGTACTTC
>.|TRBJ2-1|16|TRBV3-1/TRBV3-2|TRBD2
CASSQELRGGLNEQFF
TGTGCCAGCAGCCAAGAACTGCGGGGGGGCCTCAATGAGCAGTTCTTC
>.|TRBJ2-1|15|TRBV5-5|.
CASSRGLSSYNEQFF
TGTGCCAGCAGCAGGGGACTGAGCTCCTACAATGAGCAGTTCTTC
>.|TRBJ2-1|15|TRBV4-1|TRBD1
CASSQATGWLDEQFF
TGCGCCAGCAGCCAAGCGACAGGGTGGTTGGATGAGCAGTTCTTC
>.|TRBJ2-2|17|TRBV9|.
CASSVPTGGRNTGELFF
TGTGCCAGCAGCGTTCCCACCGGAGGAAGGAACACCGGGGAGCTGTTTTTT
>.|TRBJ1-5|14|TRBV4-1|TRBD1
CASSQTGGGQPQHF
TGCGCCAGCAGCCAAACAGGGGGCGGTCAGCCCCAGCATTTT
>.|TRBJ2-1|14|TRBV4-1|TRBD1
CASSSPQGVAPWFF
TGCGCCAGCAGCTCCCCCCAGGGGGTAGCCCCCTGGTTCTTC
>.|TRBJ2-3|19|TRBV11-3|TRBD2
CASSWEAGIAGADTDTQYF
TGTGCCAGCAGCTGGGAAGCTGGAATAGCGGGAGCTGACACAGATACGCAGTATTTT
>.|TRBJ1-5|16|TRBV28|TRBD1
CASSFPGQVDSLTQHF
TGTGCCAGCAGTTTTCCGGGACAGGTGGATAGTTTGACCCAGCATTTT
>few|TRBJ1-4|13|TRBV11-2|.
CASSLPGGEKLFF
TGTGCCAGCAGCCTCCCGGGAGGGGAAAAACTGTTTTTT
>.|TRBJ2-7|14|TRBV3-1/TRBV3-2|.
CASSPLGAGREQYF
TGTGCCAGCAGCCCCCTAGGAGCGGGTCGCGAGCAGTACTTC
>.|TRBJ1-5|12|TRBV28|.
CASSTPSEAQHF
TGTGCCAGCAGTACACCCAGTGAGGCCCAGCATTTT
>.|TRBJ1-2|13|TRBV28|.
CASSSLGGNGYTF
TGTGCCAGCAGCTCCTTGGGAGGGAATGGCTACACCTTC
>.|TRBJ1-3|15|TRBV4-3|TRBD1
CASSWDRTSGNTIYF
TGCGCCAGCAGCTGGGACAGGACCTCTGGAAACACCATATATTTT
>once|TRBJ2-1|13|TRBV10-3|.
CAISEAGYNEQFF
TGTGCCATCAGTGAGGCGGGATACAATGAGCAGTTCTTC
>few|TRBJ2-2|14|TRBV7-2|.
CASSLASAGGELFF
TGTGCCAGCAGCTTAGCGTCGGCGGGCGGGGAGCTGTTTTTT
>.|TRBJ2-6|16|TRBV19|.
CASLRTATSGANVLTF
TGTGCCAGTTTACGGACAGCTACCTCTGGGGCCAACGTCCTGACTTTC
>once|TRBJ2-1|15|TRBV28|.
CASSFDGTSLREQFF
TGTGCCAGCAGTTTCGACGGGACATCCCTTAGGGAGCAGTTCTTC
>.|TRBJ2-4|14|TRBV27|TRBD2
CASSSGGGPNIQYF
TGTGCCAGCAGTTCGGGGGGAGGGCCTAACATTCAGTACTTC
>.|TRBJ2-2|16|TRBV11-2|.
CASSSQLLTGTGELFF
TGTGCCAGCAGCTCCCAGCTCCTAACGGGGACCGGGGAGCTGTTTTTT
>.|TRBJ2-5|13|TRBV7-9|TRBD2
CASSSGGEETQYF
TGTGCCAGCAGCTCCGGGGGGGAAGAGACCCAGTACTTC
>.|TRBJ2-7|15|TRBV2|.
CASSGQGMVSYEQYF
TGTGCCAGCAGCGGGCAGGGCATGGTCTCCTACGAGCAGTACTTC
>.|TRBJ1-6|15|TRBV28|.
CASTDRSSYNSPLHF
TGTGCCAGCACCGATAGAAGCTCCTATAATTCACCCCTCCACTTT
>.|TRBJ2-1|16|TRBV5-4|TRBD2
CASSLAGTSGNAEQFF
TGTGCCAGCAGCTTGGCCGGGACTAGCGGGAACGCTGAGCAGTTCTTC
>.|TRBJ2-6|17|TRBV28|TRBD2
CASSPGTRLAWANVLTF
TGTGCCAGCAGCCCCGGGACTAGGCTTGCCTGGGCCAACGTCCTGACTTTC
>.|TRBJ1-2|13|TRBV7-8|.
CASSTSLIGGYTF
TGTGCCAGCAGCACCTCCCTTATCGGGGGCTACACCTTC
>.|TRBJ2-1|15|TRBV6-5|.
CASSSPKLGGNEQFF
TGTGCCAGCAGTTCACCTAAACTCGGGGGCAATGAGCAGTTCTTC
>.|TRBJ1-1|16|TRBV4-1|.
CASSQAGVPLNTEAFF
TGCGCCAGCAGCCAAGCAGGGGTCCCCTTGAACACTGAAGCTTTCTTT
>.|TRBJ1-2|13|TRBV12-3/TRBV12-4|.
CASSPTGPYGYTF
TGTGCCAGCAGCCCGACAGGACCCTATGGCTACACCTTC
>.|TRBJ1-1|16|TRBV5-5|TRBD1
CASSFLPGQGDTEAFF
TGTGCCAGCAGTTTTCTCCCCGGACAGGGAGATACTGAAGCTTTCTTT
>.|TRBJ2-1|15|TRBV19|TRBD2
CASRTSGSRGNEQFF
TGTGCCAGTCGGACTAGCGGGAGCAGGGGCAATGAGCAGTTCTTC
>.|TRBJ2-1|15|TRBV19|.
CASSTTTTLYNEQFF
TGTGCCAGTAGTACAACGACTACTCTTTACAATGAGCAGTTCTTC
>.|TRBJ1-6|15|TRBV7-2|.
CASSQREGVNSPLHF
TGTGCCAGCAGCCAACGAGAAGGGGTCAATTCACCCCTCCACTTT
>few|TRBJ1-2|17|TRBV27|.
CASSLSPVPGRSYGYTF
TGTGCCAGCAGTTTATCCCCGGTACCAGGTCGGTCCTATGGCTACACCTTC
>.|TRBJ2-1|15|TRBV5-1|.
CASSLRLARDNEQFF
TGCGCCAGCAGCTTACGGCTAGCGAGAGACAATGAGCAGTTCTTC
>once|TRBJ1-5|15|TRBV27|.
CASSSSGGSNQPQHF
TGTGCCAGCAGTTCCTCCGGGGGGAGCAATCAGCCCCAGCATTTT
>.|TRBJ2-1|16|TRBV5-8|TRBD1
CASSLGQGATYNEQFF
TGTGCCAGCAGCTTGGGGCAGGGGGCCACCTACAATGAGCAGTTCTTC
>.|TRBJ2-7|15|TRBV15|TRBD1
CATSRVYTGDYEQYF
TGTGCCACCAGCAGAGTGTATACAGGGGACTACGAGCAGTACTTC
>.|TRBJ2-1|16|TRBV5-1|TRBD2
CASSLTGTRRDNEQFF
TGCGCCAGCAGCTTAACCGGGACTAGAAGGGACAATGAGCAGTTCTTC
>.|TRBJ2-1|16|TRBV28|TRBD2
CASSLAGTTLSDEQFF
TGTGCCAGCTCTCTGGCCGGGACTACCTTATCGGATGAGCAGTTCTTC
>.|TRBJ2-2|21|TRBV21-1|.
CASSSIPLRGQGGCRTGELFF
TGTGCCAGCAGCTCTATTCCCTTAAGAGGACAGGGGGGCTGTCGGACCGGGGAGCTGTTTTTT
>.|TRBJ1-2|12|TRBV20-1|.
CSASRQKGGYTF
TGCAGTGCTAGTCGGCAAAAGGGGGGCTACACCTTC
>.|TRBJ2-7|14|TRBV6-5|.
CASSVAVRMDEQYF
TGTGCCAGCTCCGTGGCAGTGCGGATGGACGAGCAGTACTTC
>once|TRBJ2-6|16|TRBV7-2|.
CASSLARNSGANVLTF
TGTGCCAGCAGCTTAGCGAGGAACTCTGGGGCCAACGTCCTGACTTTC
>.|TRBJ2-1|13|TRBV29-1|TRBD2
CSATITSGNEQFF
TGCAGCGCTACGATTACTAGCGGCAATGAGCAGTTCTTC